The clone carrying this T cell receptor (beta chain) came up a few times. The SP2 primer and nested alpha and beta constant region primers amplified ligated cDNA in four rounds. Alpha and beta constant region primers primed reverse transcription for blood and skin samples. TCRdb re-called the 5' RACE reads with MiXCR, one entry per CDR3 protein. The sample yields about 48,000 distinct CDR3 sequences, roughly 4.7% seen once. TCR cDNA received a 3' ligated oligonucleotide that carried a UMI. Whole blood, roughly 2.5 ml, came from adult healthy volunteers. Unsorted total RNA, roughly 1 to 1,100 ng, was DNase treated before reverse transcription. This specimen comes from a study of naive and memory T cell subsets. The CDR3 sequence is 15 residues long. Germline-derived CDR1 and CDR2 are SEHNR and FQNEAQ (reference sequence). The J segment lost 3 bases and the V segment lost 4 bases, leaving 6 bases of the junction unmatched.

The V call is TRBV7-9, the J call TRBJ2-5; 9 nucleotides agree with TRBD1. The clonotype comes from a female donor in good health. CDR3 residues: CASSWLQGAEETQYF. For the CDR3, the DNA is TGTGCCAGCAGCTGGTTACAGGGGGCGGAAGAGACCCAGTACTTC.